The TCR beta chain described here comes from a study of blood T cell repertoires in COVID-19. Study-level background: The analysed material was cDNA or gDNA that came from T cells, B-cell-depleted T cells, or PBMCs.

The germline gives CDR1 SGHNT, CDR2 YYREEE (reference sequence). The CDR3 runs 16 residues. The ends were cut back, 0 bases at V and 3 bases at J, with 10 bases in the middle. Authors' analysis steps: Nucleated cell counts were estimated from reference gene primer amplification. TCRdb's copy holds only in-frame clones and misses some; the assay was immunoSEQ multiplex PCR. The V and J calls and the clone size are those of that table, but D and trimming were determined from the DNA. The table has tens of thousands of clones, approximately 79% seen once; the top ten hold around a sixth. This receptor was identified in a man between 60 and 70 years old with acute or convalescent COVID-19. The chain combines TRBV5-4 with TRBJ1-6; tentative D call: TRBD1 (6 bases). The sample comprised peripheral blood. The CDR3 DNA reads TGTGCCAGCAGCTTGGCGGGGGGCGACTATAATTCACCCCTCCACTTT. It specifies CASSLAGGDYNSPLHF.